This T cell receptor (beta chain) was sequenced for a study of graft-versus-host responses after intestinal transplantation. The wider study: Recipients obtained multivisceral, liver-intestinal, or isolated intestinal transplants. Study conclusions and caveats: Among circulating GvH clones, peak levels were associated with early post-transplant declines in HvG clones. Recipient marrow showed GvH clones, some seen first in ileum or blood.

Germline V CDR1 and CDR2: SNHLY, FYNNEI. This CDR3 contains 15 residues. V shed 4 bases, J shed 7 bases, and the junction held 5 bases outside the gene matches. Sequencing used immunoSEQ multiplex PCR; TCRdb keeps in-frame clones, though not all of them. The sample has about 63,000 clones; approximately 88% are singletons. From the graft tissue, intraepithelial and lamina propria lymphocytes were released through processing. Of note for this clone: Its specificity is unknown.

The TCR comes from a human patient who received an intestinal transplant, so some T cells may come from the graft donor. This rearrangement joins TRBV2 to TRBJ1-4; 11 positions match TRBD1. The source was ileum tissue, collected more than 350 days after transplant. DNA for the CDR3: TGTGCCAGCAGTGGGGACAGGGGGGGACGTGAAAAACTGTTTTTT. Amino acids: CASSGDRGGREKLFF.